This TCR beta chain was captured by sequencing in a study of Graves' ophthalmopathy and Graves' hyperthyroidism. Broader study findings: Most expanded clonotypes in thyroid above 0.001 frequency also showed up in blood. Ophthalmopathy progression was predicted by the model at about 70% sensitivity and approximately 72% specificity.

Investigators amplified TCR beta CDR3 regions from RNA transcripts. The workflow started with a first-round RT-PCR run with HTBI primers and then moved on to a second-round multiplex PCR. MiXCR, applied by TCRdb to the multiplex PCR reads, yields one record per CDR3 protein. The sample lists more than 300,000 distinct CDR3 sequences, 15% occurring once. Trimming cost V 6 bases and J 7 bases; bases outside gene matches: 2. The length of the CDR3 is 11 residues. Germline V gives CDR1 DFQATT, CDR2 SNEGSKA (reference sequence). Note on this clonotype: Its cognate antigen is unknown.

The specimen was peripheral blood. The source is a woman aged 18-29 years with stable Graves' hyperthyroidism. J is TRBJ2-7 and V is TRBV20-1; 11 bases agree with TRBD1. As DNA, the CDR3 is TGCAGTGCGGACAGGGGGCAGGAGCAGTACTTC. This codes for CSADRGQEQYF.